This section outlines one T cell receptor beta chain sequence together with its context. Its antigen is undetermined. Looked up from germline, CDR1 is MNHNY and CDR2 is SVGAGI (reference sequence). There are 14 residues in the CDR3. The trim removed 2 bases at V and 3 bases at J, leaving 4 bases unmatched. The sample belongs to a study of graft-versus-host responses after intestinal transplantation. Study-level background: The transplants performed in recipients were multivisceral, liver-intestinal, or isolated intestinal. Induction with anti-thymocyte globulin, then tacrolimus and steroids for about 3 years, was given to all recipients.

Study-wide results and caveats: GvH clones surfaced in recipient marrow, some emerging earlier in ileum or blood.

The table came from immunoSEQ multiplex PCR; TCRdb's copy has only in-frame clones and leaves some out. The sample includes tens of thousands of clones, approximately 94% of them seen just once. Sequenced material: unstimulated CD8+ T cells sorted from spleen or lymph node cells, taken before intestinal transplant. The genes are TRBV6-6 and TRBJ2-7; 7 bases align to TRBD2. The TCR comes from a human donor who received an intestinal transplant. CDR3 in DNA: TGTGCCAGCAGTTACGGGCCGGGGGGCTACGAGCAGTACTTC. Its protein is CASSYGPGGYEQYF.